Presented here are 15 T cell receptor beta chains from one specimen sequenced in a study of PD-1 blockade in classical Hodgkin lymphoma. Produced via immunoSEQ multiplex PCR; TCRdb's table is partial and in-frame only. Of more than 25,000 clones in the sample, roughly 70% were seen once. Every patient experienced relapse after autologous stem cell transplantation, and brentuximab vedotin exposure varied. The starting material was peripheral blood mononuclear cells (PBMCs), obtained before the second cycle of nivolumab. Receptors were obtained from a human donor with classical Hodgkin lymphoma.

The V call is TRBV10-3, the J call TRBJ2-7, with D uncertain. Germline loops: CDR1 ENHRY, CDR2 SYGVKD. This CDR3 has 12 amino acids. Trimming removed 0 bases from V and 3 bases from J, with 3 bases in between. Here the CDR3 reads CAISESNYEQYF. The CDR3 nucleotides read TGTGCCATCAGTGAGTCTAACTACGAGCAGTACTTC.

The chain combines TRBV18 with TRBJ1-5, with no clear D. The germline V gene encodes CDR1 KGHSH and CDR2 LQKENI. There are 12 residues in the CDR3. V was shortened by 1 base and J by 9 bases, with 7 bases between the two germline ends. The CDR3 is CASSPQGPPQHF. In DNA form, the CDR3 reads TGTGCCAGCTCACCACAGGGCCCGCCCCAGCATTTT. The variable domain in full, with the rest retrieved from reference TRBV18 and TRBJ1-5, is NAGVMQNPRHLVRRRGQEARLRCSPMKGHSHVYWYRQLPEEGLKFMVYLQKENIIDESGMPKERFSAEFPKEGPSILRIQQVVRGDSAAYFCASSPQGPPQHFGDGTRLSIL.

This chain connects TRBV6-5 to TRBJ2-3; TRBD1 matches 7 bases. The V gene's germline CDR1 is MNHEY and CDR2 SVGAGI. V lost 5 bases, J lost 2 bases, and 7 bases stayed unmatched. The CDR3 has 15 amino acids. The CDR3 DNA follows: TGTGCCAGCAGTACAACAGGGGTCCTCACAGATACGCAGTATTTT. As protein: CASSTTGVLTDTQYF.

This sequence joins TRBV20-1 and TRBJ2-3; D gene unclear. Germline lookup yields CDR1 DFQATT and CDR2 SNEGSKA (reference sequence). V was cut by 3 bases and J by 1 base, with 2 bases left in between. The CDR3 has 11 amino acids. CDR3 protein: CSARRTDTQYF. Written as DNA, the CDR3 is TGCAGTGCTAGGCGCACAGATACGCAGTATTTT.

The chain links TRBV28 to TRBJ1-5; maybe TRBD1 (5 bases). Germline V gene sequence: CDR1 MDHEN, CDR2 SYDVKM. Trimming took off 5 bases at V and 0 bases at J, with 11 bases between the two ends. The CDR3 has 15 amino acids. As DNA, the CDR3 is TGTGCCAGCAGTCCGAGGGGATATAGCAATCAGCCCCAGCATTTT. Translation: CASSPRGYSNQPQHF.

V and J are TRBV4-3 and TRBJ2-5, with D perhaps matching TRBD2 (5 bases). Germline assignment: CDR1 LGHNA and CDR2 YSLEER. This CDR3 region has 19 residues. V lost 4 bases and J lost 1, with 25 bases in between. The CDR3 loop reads CASSRNFFPGSVSQETQYF. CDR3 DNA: TGCGCCAGCAGCCGTAACTTCTTTCCGGGATCGGTGAGCCAAGAGACCCAGTACTTC.

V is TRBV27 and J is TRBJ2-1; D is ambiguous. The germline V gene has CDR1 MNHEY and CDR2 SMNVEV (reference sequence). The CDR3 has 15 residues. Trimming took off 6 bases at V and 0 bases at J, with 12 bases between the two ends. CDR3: CASSHSTSSYNEQFF. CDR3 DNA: TGTGCCAGCAGCCACAGTACGAGCTCCTACAATGAGCAGTTCTTC.

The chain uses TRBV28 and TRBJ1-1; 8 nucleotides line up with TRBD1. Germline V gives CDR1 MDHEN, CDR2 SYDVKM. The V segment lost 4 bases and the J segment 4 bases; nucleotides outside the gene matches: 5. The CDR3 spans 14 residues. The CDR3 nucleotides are TGTGCCAGCAGTTCCCCGACAGGGGTCACTGAAGCTTTCTTT. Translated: CASSSPTGVTEAFF.

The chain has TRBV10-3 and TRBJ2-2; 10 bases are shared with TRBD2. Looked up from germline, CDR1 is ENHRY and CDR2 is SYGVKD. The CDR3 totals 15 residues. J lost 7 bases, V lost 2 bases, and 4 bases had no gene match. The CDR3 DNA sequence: TGTGCCATCAGTGAGGTAGCGGGAGGTTTCGGGGAGCTGTTTTTT. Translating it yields CAISEVAGGFGELFF.

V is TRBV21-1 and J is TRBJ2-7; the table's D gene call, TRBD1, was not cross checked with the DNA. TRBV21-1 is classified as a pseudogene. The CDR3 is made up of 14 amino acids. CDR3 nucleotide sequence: TGTGCCAGCAGCCTAGGACAGGGGGCGCGAGAGCAGTACGTC. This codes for CASSLGQGAREQYV.

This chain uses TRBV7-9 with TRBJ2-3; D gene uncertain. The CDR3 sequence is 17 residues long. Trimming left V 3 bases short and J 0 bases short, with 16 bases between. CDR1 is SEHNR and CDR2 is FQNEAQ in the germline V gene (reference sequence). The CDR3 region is CASSLTETLASTDTQYF. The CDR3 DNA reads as TGTGCCAGCAGCTTGACGGAAACCCTTGCTAGCACAGATACGCAGTATTTT.

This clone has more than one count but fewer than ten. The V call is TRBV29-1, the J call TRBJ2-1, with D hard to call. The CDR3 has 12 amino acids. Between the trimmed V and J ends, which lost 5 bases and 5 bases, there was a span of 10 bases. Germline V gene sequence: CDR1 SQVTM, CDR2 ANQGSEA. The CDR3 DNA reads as TGCAGCGTTTTTGCCGGCAACAATGAGCAGTTCTTC. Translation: CSVFAGNNEQFF.

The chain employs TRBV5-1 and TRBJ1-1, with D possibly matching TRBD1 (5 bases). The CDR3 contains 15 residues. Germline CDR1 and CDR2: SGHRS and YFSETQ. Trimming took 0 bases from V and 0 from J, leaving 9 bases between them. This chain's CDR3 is CASSLEPGMNTEAFF. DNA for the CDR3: TGCGCCAGCAGCTTGGAACCAGGGATGAACACTGAAGCTTTCTTT.

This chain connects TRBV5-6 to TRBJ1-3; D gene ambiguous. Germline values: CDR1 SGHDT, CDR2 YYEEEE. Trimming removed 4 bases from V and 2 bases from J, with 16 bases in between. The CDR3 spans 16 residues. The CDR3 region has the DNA TGTGCCAGCAGCCTGAAGACCAACCAGGCTGGAAACACCATATATTTT. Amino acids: CASSLKTNQAGNTIYF. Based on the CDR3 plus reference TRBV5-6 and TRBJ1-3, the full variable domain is DAGVTQSPTHLIKTRGQQVTLRCSPKSGHDTVSWYQQALGQGPQFIFQYYEEEERQRGNFPDRFSGHQFPNYSSELNVNALLLGDSALYLCASSLKTNQAGNTIYFGEGSWLTVV.

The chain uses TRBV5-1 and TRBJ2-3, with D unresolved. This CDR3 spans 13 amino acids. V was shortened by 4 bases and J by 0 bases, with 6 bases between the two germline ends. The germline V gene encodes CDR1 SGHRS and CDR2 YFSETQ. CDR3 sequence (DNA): TGCGCCAGCAGCCCCCCGAGCACAGATACGCAGTATTTT. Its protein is CASSPPSTDTQYF.